This T cell receptor beta chain was identified in a study of cytomegalovirus exposure and HLA in healthy donors. Study findings and constraints: Published work reported that the classifier diagnosed cytomegalovirus status with high specificity and sensitivity.

Regarding this clone: The antigen remains undetermined.

Using immunoSEQ multiplex PCR, the repertoire was profiled, and TCRdb retains in-frame clones only, with some absent. Among tens of thousands of clones listed, around 82% were seen once. The CDR3 spans 14 residues. V lost 8 bases to trimming and J lost 6 bases; unmatched junction nucleotides: 7. CDR1 MNHEY and CDR2 SVGAGI come from the germline V gene. This chain links TRBV6-5 with TRBJ2-3; 11 bases align to TRBD2. Sequenced input: PBMCs. The TCR originated in a woman between 18 and 29 years old in good health and CMV-seropositive. CDR3 in DNA: TGTGCCAGCTCCCCTAGCGGGGGGTCTGATACGCAGTATTTT. This gives the protein CASSPSGGSDTQYF.